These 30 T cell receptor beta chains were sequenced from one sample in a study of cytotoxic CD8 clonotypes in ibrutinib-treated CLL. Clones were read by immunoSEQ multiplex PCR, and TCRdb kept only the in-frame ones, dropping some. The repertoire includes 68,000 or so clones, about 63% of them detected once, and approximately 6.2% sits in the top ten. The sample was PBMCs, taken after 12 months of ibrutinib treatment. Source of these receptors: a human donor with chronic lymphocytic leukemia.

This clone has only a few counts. CDR3 in DNA: TGTGCCAGCAGCCCTACCCAGGGAGGCCAGCCCCAGCATTTT. Translated, it gives CASSPTQGGQPQHF. This chain joins TRBV7-6 and TRBJ1-5, with D perhaps TRBD1 (5 bases). Trimming left V 5 bases short and J 7 bases short, with 15 bases between. There are 14 residues in the CDR3. CDR1 is SGHVS and CDR2 is FNYEAQ in the germline V gene.

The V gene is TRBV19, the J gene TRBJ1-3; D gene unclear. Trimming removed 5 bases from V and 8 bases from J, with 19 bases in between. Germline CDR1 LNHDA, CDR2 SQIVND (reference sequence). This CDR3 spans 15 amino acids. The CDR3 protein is CASSPSVRALYTIYF. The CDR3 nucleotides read TGTGCCAGTAGTCCGAGTGTTAGAGCCCTTTACACCATATATTTT.

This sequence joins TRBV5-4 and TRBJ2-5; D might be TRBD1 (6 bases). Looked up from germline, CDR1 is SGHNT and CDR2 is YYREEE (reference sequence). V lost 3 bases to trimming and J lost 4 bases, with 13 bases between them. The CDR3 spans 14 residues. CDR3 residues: CASSSRTVGETQYF. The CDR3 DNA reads TGTGCCAGCAGCTCCCGGACAGTTGGAGAGACCCAGTACTTC.

Here the CDR3 DNA reads TGTGCCAGCAGTGCCCCCGGGGGGATACCGGGATCCGGGGAGCTGTTTTTT. The encoded protein is CASSAPGGIPGSGELFF. The genes are TRBV27 and TRBJ2-2; 7 bases map to TRBD2. The ends lost 5 bases at V and 6 bases at J; junction bases unmatched: 15. CDR3 length: 17 amino acids. Germline loops: CDR1 MNHEY, CDR2 SMNVEV (reference sequence).

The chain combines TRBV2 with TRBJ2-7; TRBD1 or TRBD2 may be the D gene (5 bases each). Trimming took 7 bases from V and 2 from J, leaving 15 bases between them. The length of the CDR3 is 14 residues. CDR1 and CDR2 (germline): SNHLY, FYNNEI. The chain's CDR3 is CASTLTGAPYEQYF. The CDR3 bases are TGTGCCAGCACCTTGACCGGGGCCCCCTACGAGCAGTACTTC.

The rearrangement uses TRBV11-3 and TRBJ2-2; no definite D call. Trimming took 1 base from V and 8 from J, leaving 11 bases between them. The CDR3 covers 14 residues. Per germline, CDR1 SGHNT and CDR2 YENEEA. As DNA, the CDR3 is TGTGCCAGCAGCTTAGGACGTCGTCTGGGGGAGCTGTTTTTT. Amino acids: CASSLGRRLGELFF.

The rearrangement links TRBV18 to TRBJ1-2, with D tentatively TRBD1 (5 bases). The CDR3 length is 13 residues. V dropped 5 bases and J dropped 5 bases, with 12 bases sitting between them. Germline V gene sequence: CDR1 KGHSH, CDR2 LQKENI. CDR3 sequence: CASSKTGGYGYTF. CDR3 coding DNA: TGTGCCAGCTCAAAAACCGGGGGGTATGGCTACACCTTC.

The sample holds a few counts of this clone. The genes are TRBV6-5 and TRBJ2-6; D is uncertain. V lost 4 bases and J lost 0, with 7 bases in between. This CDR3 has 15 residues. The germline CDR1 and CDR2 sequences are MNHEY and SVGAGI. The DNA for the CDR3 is TGTGCCAGCAGTTCCCCGTCCTCTGGGGCCAACGTCCTGACTTTC. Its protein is CASSSPSSGANVLTF.

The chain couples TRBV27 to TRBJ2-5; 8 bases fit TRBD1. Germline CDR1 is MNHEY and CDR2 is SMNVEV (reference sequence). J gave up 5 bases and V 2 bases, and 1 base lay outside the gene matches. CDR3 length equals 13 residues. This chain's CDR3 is CASSLNRGETQYF. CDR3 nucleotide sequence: TGTGCCAGCAGTTTAAACAGGGGGGAGACCCAGTACTTC.

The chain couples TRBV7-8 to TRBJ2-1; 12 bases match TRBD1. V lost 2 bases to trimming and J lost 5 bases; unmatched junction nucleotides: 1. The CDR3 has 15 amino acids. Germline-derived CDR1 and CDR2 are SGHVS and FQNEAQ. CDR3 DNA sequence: TGTGCCAGCAGCTTACGGGACAGGGGGCACAATGAGCAGTTCTTC. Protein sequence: CASSLRDRGHNEQFF.

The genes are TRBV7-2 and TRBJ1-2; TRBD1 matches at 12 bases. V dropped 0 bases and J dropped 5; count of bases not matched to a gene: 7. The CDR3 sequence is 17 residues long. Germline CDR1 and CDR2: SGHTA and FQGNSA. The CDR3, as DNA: TGTGCCAGCAGCTTAGCGGGACAGGGGGCGCCTTTTTATGGCTACACCTTC. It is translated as CASSLAGQGAPFYGYTF.

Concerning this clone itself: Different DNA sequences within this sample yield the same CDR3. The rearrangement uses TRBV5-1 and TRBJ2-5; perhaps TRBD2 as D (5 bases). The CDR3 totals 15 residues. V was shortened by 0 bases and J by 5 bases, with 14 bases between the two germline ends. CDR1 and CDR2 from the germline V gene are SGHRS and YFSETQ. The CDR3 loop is CASSLAGEKLETQYF. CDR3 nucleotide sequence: TGCGCCAGCAGCTTGGCCGGGGAGAAGTTGGAGACCCAGTACTTC.

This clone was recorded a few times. This CDR3 reads CASSLVRGRRTDTQYF. CDR3 in DNA: TGTGCCAGCAGCTTAGTCCGGGGGCGGCGCACAGATACGCAGTATTTT. The J gene is TRBJ2-3, the V gene TRBV7-2, with D perhaps assigned TRBD1 or TRBD2 (6 bases each). Germline CDR1 is SGHTA and CDR2 is FQGNSA. Deletions cut 1 base from V and 1 base from J, with 12 bases between. The CDR3 consists of 16 residues.

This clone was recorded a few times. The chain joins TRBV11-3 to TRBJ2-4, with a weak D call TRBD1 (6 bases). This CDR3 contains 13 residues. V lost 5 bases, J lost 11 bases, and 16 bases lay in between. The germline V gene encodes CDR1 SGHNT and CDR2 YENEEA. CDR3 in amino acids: CASSPRASGVQYF. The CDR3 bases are TGTGCCAGCAGCCCTCGGGCCTCAGGGGTTCAGTACTTC.

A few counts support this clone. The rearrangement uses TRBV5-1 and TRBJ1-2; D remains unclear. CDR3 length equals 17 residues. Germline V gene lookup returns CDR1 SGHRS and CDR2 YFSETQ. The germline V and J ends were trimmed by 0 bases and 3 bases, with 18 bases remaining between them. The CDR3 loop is CASSLGTFRDNHYGYTF. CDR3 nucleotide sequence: TGCGCCAGCAGCTTGGGCACATTCCGAGACAACCACTATGGCTACACCTTC.

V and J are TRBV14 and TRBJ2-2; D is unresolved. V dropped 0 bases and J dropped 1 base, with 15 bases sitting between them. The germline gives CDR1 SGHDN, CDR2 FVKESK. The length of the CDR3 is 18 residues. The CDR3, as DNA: TGTGCCAGCAGCCAAGAACCGTCTCGGGTATTGAACACCGGGGAGCTGTTTTTT. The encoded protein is CASSQEPSRVLNTGELFF.

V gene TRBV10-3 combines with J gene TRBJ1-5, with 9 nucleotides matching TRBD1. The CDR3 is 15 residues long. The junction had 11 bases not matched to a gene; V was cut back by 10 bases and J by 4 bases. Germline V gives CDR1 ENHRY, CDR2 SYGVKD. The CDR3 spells CATAPGTGKNQPQHF. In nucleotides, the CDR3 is TGTGCCACCGCACCCGGGACAGGGAAGAATCAGCCCCAGCATTTT.

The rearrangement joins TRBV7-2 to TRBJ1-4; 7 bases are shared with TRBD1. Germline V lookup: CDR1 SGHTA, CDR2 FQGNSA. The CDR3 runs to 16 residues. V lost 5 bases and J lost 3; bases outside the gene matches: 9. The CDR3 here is CASSQGGAGANEKLFF. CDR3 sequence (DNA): TGTGCCAGCAGCCAAGGGGGCGCGGGAGCTAATGAAAAACTGTTTTTT.

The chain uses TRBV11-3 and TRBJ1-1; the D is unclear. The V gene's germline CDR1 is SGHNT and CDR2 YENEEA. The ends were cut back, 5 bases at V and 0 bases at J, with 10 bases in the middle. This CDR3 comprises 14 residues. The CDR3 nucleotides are TGTGCCAGCAGCCTCAGTAACCTGAACACTGAAGCTTTCTTT. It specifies CASSLSNLNTEAFF.

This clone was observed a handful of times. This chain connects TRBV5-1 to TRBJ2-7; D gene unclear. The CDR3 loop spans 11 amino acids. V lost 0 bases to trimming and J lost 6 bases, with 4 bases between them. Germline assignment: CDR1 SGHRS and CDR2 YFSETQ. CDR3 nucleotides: TGCGCCAGCAGCTTGGACGGCGAGCAGTACTTC. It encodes CASSLDGEQYF.

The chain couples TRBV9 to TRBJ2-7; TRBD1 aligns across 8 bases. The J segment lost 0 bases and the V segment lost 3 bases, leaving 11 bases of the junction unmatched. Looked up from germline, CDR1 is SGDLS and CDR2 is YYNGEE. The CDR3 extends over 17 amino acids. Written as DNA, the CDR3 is TGTGCCAGCAGCGCCCGGGATGGGACAGGAAGCTCCTACGAGCAGTACTTC. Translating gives CASSARDGTGSSYEQYF.

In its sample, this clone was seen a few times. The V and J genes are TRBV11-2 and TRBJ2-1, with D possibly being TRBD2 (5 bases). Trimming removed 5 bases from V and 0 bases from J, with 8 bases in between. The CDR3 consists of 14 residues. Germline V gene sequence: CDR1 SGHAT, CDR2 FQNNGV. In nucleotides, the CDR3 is TGTGCCAGCAGCCCCCGGGACTCCTACAATGAGCAGTTCTTC. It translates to CASSPRDSYNEQFF.

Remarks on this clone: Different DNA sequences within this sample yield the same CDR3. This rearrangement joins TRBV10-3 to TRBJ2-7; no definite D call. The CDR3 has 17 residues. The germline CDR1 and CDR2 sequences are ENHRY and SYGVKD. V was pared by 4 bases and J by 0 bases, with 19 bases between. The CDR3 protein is CAISAVLVGPRSYEQYF. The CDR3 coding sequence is TGTGCCATCAGTGCAGTCCTGGTCGGACCCCGCTCCTACGAGCAGTACTTC.

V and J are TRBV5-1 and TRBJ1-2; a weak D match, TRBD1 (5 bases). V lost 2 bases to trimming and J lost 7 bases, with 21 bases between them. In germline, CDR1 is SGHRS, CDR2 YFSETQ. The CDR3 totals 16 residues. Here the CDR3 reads CASSFNRKALGSGYTF. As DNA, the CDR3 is TGCGCCAGCAGCTTCAACAGGAAAGCTTTGGGGAGTGGCTACACCTTC.

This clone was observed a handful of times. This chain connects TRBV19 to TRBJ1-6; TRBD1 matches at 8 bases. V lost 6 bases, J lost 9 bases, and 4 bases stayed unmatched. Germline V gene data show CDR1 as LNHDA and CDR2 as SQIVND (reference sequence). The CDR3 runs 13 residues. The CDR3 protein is CASRGQGASPLHF. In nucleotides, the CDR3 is TGTGCCAGTAGAGGGCAGGGGGCTTCACCCCTCCACTTT.

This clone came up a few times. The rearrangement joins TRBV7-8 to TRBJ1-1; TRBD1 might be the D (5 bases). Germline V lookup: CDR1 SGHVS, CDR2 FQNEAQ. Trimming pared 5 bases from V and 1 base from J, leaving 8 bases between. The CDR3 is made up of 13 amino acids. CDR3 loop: CASSRDRNTEAFF. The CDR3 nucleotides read TGTGCCAGCAGCCGGGACCGGAACACTGAAGCTTTCTTT.

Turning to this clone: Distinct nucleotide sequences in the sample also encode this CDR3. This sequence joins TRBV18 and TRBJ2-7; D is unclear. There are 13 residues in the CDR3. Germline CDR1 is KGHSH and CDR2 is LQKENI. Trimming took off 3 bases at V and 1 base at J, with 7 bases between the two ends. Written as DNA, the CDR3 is TGTGCCAGCTCACCTACCAGTTCCTACGAGCAGTACTTC. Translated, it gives CASSPTSSYEQYF.

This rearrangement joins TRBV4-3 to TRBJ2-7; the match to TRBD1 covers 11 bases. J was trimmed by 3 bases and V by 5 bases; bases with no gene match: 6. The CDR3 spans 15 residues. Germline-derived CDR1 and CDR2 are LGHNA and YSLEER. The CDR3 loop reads CASSSRTGGSYEQYF. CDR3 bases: TGCGCCAGCAGCTCGCGGACAGGGGGCAGCTACGAGCAGTACTTC.

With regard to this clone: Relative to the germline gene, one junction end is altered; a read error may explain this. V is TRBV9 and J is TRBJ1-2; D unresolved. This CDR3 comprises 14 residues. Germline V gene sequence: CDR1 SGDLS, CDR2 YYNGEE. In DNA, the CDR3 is TGTGCCAGCAGCGTAGGGGGAGGGAACTATGCCTACACCTTC. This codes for CASSVGGGNYAYTF. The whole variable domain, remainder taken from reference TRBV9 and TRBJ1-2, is DSGVTQTPKHLITATGQRVTLRCSPRSGDLSVYWYQQSLDQGLQFLIQYYNGEERAKGNILERFSAQQFPDLHSELNLSSLELGDSALYFCASSVGGGNYAYTFGSGTRLTVV.

In DNA, the CDR3 is TGTGCCAGCAGTATGGGTGTCCCAGGAAATCAGCCCCAGCATTTT. Protein: CASSMGVPGNQPQHF. The rearrangement links TRBV6-1 to TRBJ1-5, with D hard to call. There are 15 residues in the CDR3. Trimming removed 5 bases at V and 4 bases at J, with 15 bases between. CDR1 and CDR2 (germline): MNHNS, SASEGT.